The source of this TCR beta chain is a study of Graves' ophthalmopathy and Graves' hyperthyroidism. Overall study context: Prior to any treatment, peripheral blood was collected at the time of initial diagnosis.

The CDR3 runs 15 residues. The germline V and J ends were trimmed by 4 bases and 4 bases, with 17 bases remaining between them. The germline gives CDR1 MNHEY, CDR2 SVGEGT. RNA transcripts provided the template for amplifying TCR beta CDR3 regions. A first-round RT-PCR used HTBI primers, followed by a second-round multiplex PCR. TCRdb recomputed calls from the multiplex PCR reads with MiXCR, one row per CDR3 protein. In the table there are approximately 330,000 distinct CDR3 sequences, roughly a sixth of which are singletons. Moderate-to-severe activity, CAS ≥3, NOSPECS ≥4 and duration under 3 months were recorded for donors with ophthalmopathy. Symptoms, serum thyroxine and TRAb, thyroid ultrasound, and orbital computed tomography formed the diagnostic basis.

Specimen: peripheral blood. The receptor was derived from an adult man with Graves' ophthalmopathy. The genes are TRBV6-2 or TRBV6-3 and TRBJ2-7; D may be TRBD2 (5 bases). The chain's CDR3 is CASSSTGKQWYEQYF. CDR3 sequence (DNA): TGTGCCAGCAGTTCAACGGGAAAGCAATGGTACGAGCAGTACTTC.